These 25 T cell receptor beta chains were all obtained from the same sample, sequenced in a study of chemoradiotherapy in HPV16-positive cancers. TCRdb's table, derived via immunoSEQ multiplex PCR, lists solely in-frame clones and lacks some. The top ten hold 13% to 15% of the sample, which has 19,000 or so clones, approximately 90% seen once. Sequenced here: blood, sampled from a patient who underwent chemoradiotherapy. These receptors were collected from a human donor with HPV-associated anogenital cancer.

V usage is TRBV14 and J usage is TRBJ2-4; tentatively, D is TRBD1 (6 bases). The CDR3 covers 12 residues. V gave up 1 base and J gave up 12 bases, with 10 bases separating them. Per the germline V gene, CDR1 is SGHDN and CDR2 is FVKESK. DNA for the CDR3: TGTGCCAGCAGCCAAGCGACAGGACCTCAGTACTTC. It yields the protein CASSQATGPQYF.

The rearrangement uses TRBV10-2 and TRBJ2-1; 9 nucleotides agree with TRBD2. This CDR3 is built from 15 residues. Germline loops: CDR1 WSHSY, CDR2 SAAADI. Losses at the gene ends were 3 bases for V and 5 bases for J; bases not matched to a gene: 5. The CDR3 sequence is CASSEPAGGNNEQFF. For the CDR3, the DNA is TGCGCCAGCAGTGAACCGGCGGGGGGGAACAATGAGCAGTTCTTC.

The rearrangement joins TRBV5-1 to TRBJ2-5, with 7 bases that match TRBD2. Germline CDR1 reads SGHRS; CDR2 reads YFSETQ. CDR3 length: 14 amino acids. Unmatched junction bases numbered 6, after V lost 6 bases and J lost 1 base. The CDR3 region is CASTTWGGQETQYF. The CDR3 DNA is TGCGCCAGCACTACCTGGGGGGGCCAAGAGACCCAGTACTTC.

This chain joins TRBV25-1 and TRBJ1-6, with 9 bases lining up with TRBD1. Losses at the gene ends were 6 bases for V and 7 bases for J; bases not matched to a gene: 4. Germline lookup yields CDR1 MGHDK and CDR2 SYGVNS. CDR3 length: 14 residues. The CDR3: CASRDRGSNSPLHF. In DNA form, the CDR3 reads TGTGCCAGCAGGGACAGGGGATCGAATTCACCCCTCCACTTT.

The chain employs TRBV2 and TRBJ2-7, with D possibly called TRBD1 or TRBD2 (5 bases each). The CDR3 extends over 13 amino acids. Germline CDR1 is SNHLY and CDR2 is FYNNEI. Trimming cost V 10 bases and J 4 bases, with 17 bases left between them. CDR3 sequence: CATRDQNIYEQYF. The CDR3 DNA reads as TGTGCCACACGGGACCAGAACATATACGAGCAGTACTTC.

V is TRBV9 and J is TRBJ2-5; 8 bases map to TRBD2. Germline CDR1 and CDR2: SGDLS and YYNGEE. CDR3 length: 15 residues. With V trimmed by 3 bases and J by 5 bases, 9 bases remained unmatched. Written as DNA, the CDR3 is TGTGCCAGCAGCGGAGGGATAGCGGGGTCCGAGACCCAGTACTTC. The encoded protein is CASSGGIAGSETQYF.

The chain carries TRBV7-6 and TRBJ2-3; 8 nucleotides agree with TRBD2. The CDR3 contains 15 residues. V lost 3 bases to trimming and J lost 2 bases; unmatched junction nucleotides: 4. CDR1 and CDR2 from the germline V gene are SGHVS and FNYEAQ. The CDR3 here is CASSFGGADTDTQYF. CDR3 in DNA: TGTGCCAGCAGCTTCGGGGGGGCTGACACAGATACGCAGTATTTT.

CDR3 in amino acids: CASSLKGGTYEQYF. CDR3 in DNA: TGTGCCAGCAGTTTAAAAGGGGGGACCTACGAGCAGTACTTC. The J gene is TRBJ2-7, the V gene TRBV27; either TRBD1 or TRBD2 may supply D (6 bases each). This CDR3 is built from 14 residues. Trimming shortened V by 2 bases and J by 2 bases, and 10 bases separated the two germline ends. Germline CDR1 reads MNHEY; CDR2 reads SMNVEV (reference sequence).

V and J are TRBV7-9 and TRBJ2-3; TRBD2 agrees at 9 bases. The CDR3 contains 17 residues. V lost 1 base to trimming and J lost 3 bases; unmatched junction nucleotides: 8. CDR1 is SEHNR and CDR2 is FQNEAQ in the germline V gene (reference sequence). The CDR3 region is CASSLGGAGGITDTQYF. For the CDR3, the DNA is TGTGCCAGCAGCTTAGGAGGAGCGGGGGGTATTACAGATACGCAGTATTTT.

The rearrangement links TRBV4-1 to TRBJ2-1; 8 positions agree with TRBD2. The CDR3 is 15 amino acids. Germline CDR1 reads MGHRA; CDR2 reads YSYEKL. The V segment lost 3 bases and the J segment 7 bases; nucleotides outside the gene matches: 8. Here the CDR3 DNA reads TGCGCCAGCAGCCAGGGGCCTAGCGGGTTAAATGAGCAGTTCTTC. This codes for CASSQGPSGLNEQFF.

This rearrangement joins TRBV5-6 to TRBJ2-2; D remains unclear. CDR3 length equals 13 residues. Germline values: CDR1 SGHDT, CDR2 YYEEEE. The germline V and J ends were trimmed by 0 bases and 4 bases, with 4 bases remaining between them. CDR3 DNA sequence: TGTGCCAGCAGCTTGGGAAGCACCGGGGAGCTGTTTTTT. This sequence encodes CASSLGSTGELFF.

The V call is TRBV6-6, the J call TRBJ1-5, with TRBD1 as a possible D gene (6 bases). The CDR3 consists of 16 residues. The V end lost 10 bases, the J end lost 0 bases, and 19 bases lay between the germline ends. Germline lookup yields CDR1 MNHNY and CDR2 SVGAGI (reference sequence). CDR3 nucleotides: TGTGCCACTAAAGGGGGGGGGTCCGATAGCAATCAGCCCCAGCATTTT. Residues: CATKGGGSDSNQPQHF.

A few counts support this clone. The genes are TRBV25-1 and TRBJ1-6; D is perhaps TRBD1 (5 bases). The CDR3 consists of 13 residues. Germline V gene sequence: CDR1 MGHDK, CDR2 SYGVNS. V was clipped by 8 bases and J by 8 bases, with 13 bases between them. In nucleotides, the CDR3 is TGTGCCAGCGGACGTGGGGGATATTCACCCCTCCACTTT. Protein product: CASGRGGYSPLHF.

The chain combines TRBV19 with TRBJ1-1, with D maybe TRBD1 (6 bases). Looked up from germline, CDR1 is LNHDA and CDR2 is SQIVND (reference sequence). CDR3 length: 14 residues. V was cut by 11 bases and J by 0 bases, with 16 bases left in between. In DNA form, the CDR3 reads TGTGCCTGCCGAACCGGGACATTGAACACTGAAGCTTTCTTT. It translates to CACRTGTLNTEAFF.

The rearrangement joins TRBV18 to TRBJ2-1, with 7 bases identical to TRBD2. Trimming removed 2 bases from V and 8 bases from J; junction bases left unmatched: 9. The CDR3 contains 15 residues. The germline V gene encodes CDR1 KGHSH and CDR2 LQKENI. The CDR3 region has the DNA TGTGCCAGCTCACCAGGGGAGGGGAACGTCCATGAGCAGTTCTTC. Translation gives CASSPGEGNVHEQFF.

The chain couples TRBV9 to TRBJ2-3; tentative D call: TRBD1 (6 bases). V was cut by 0 bases and J by 4 bases, with 15 bases left in between. Germline V gene sequence: CDR1 SGDLS, CDR2 YYNGEE. The CDR3 runs to 16 residues. The CDR3 region is CASSVGGRGFADTQYF. CDR3 in DNA: TGTGCCAGCAGCGTAGGTGGCAGGGGTTTCGCAGATACGCAGTATTTT.

This rearrangement joins TRBV6-1 to TRBJ1-5; 7 nucleotides line up with TRBD1. The CDR3 is 13 amino acids. With 6 bases clipped from V and 2 bases from J, the junction kept 1 base outside the gene matches. The V gene's germline CDR1 is MNHNS and CDR2 SASEGT. The DNA of the CDR3 is TGTGCCAGCAGAGGGACAGGCAATCAGCCCCAGCATTTT. It codes for CASRGTGNQPQHF.

This clone is a singleton in its sample. J is TRBJ2-5 and V is TRBV11-2; the D gene is possibly TRBD2 (6 bases). Germline CDR1 and CDR2: SGHAT and FQNNGV. This CDR3 is built from 16 residues. V was shortened by 2 bases and J by 7 bases, with 20 bases between the two germline ends. The CDR3 loop reads CASSLWAGPDSGTQYF. DNA for the CDR3: TGTGCCAGCAGCTTATGGGCGGGCCCCGATAGCGGGACCCAGTACTTC.

Here the CDR3 DNA reads TGCGCCAGCAGCCAAGTGAGACAGGGAGGGAGCGAAAAACTGTTTTTT. This codes for CASSQVRQGGSEKLFF. The J gene is TRBJ1-4, the V gene TRBV4-1; 7 bases map to TRBD1. Germline values: CDR1 MGHRA, CDR2 YSYEKL. The CDR3 runs to 16 residues. Germline trimming cut 1 base from V and 8 bases from J; bases unmatched to any gene: 10.

The CDR3 reads CASSYEGDLNTGELFF. CDR3 DNA sequence: TGTGCCAGCAGTTATGAGGGGGACCTTAACACCGGGGAGCTGTTTTTT. The V gene is TRBV6-5, the J gene TRBJ2-2; TRBD1 is a possible D gene (6 bases). CDR3 size: 16 residues. With 3 bases removed from V and 2 bases from J, the gap between germline ends came to 13 bases. CDR1 and CDR2 (germline): MNHEY, SVGAGI.

V gene TRBV18 combines with J gene TRBJ1-6; 8 nucleotides agree with TRBD1. V was pared by 3 bases and J by 10 bases, with 5 bases of the junction left unmatched. The CDR3 spans 14 residues. In germline, CDR1 is KGHSH, CDR2 LQKENI. CDR3 coding DNA: TGTGCCAGCTCACCGGACAGGGTGGGATCACCCCTCCACTTT. This gives the protein CASSPDRVGSPLHF.

The V call is TRBV10-1, the J call TRBJ1-5, with D maybe TRBD1 (6 bases). The germline V gene encodes CDR1 WNHNN and CDR2 SYGVQD (reference sequence). Trimming left V 10 bases short and J 6 bases short, with 13 bases between. The CDR3 extends over 12 amino acids. CDR3 in DNA: TGCGCCACCCAAGGGGGGGCTCAGCCCCAGCATTTT. Its protein product is CATQGGAQPQHF.

This rearrangement joins TRBV7-2 to TRBJ1-1, with D possibly TRBD1 on 6 matching bases. The ends were cut back, 1 base at V and 4 bases at J, with 16 bases in the middle. The CDR3 extends over 16 amino acids. Germline V gives CDR1 SGHTA, CDR2 FQGNSA. Written as DNA, the CDR3 is TGTGCCAGCAGCTTAGGGGGTTTCGGGGGCGGCACTGAAGCTTTCTTT. It yields the protein CASSLGGFGGGTEAFF.

Here the CDR3 reads CASSPNRDANYGYTF. CDR3 DNA sequence: TGTGCCAGCTCACCTAACAGGGATGCTAACTATGGCTACACCTTC. The V and J genes are TRBV18 and TRBJ1-2; possibly TRBD1 for D (6 bases). CDR3 length: 15 amino acids. In germline, CDR1 is KGHSH, CDR2 LQKENI. Trimming took off 3 bases at V and 0 bases at J, with 11 bases between the two ends.

The J gene is TRBJ1-6, the V gene TRBV5-1, with D unclear. The germline gives CDR1 SGHRS, CDR2 YFSETQ. The CDR3 runs to 16 residues. The V end lost 2 bases, the J end lost 0 bases, and 9 bases lay between the germline ends. The CDR3 protein is CASSFFPSSYNSPLHF. CDR3 DNA sequence: TGCGCCAGCAGCTTCTTTCCGAGCTCCTATAATTCACCCCTCCACTTT.